This T cell receptor beta chain appears in the sequencing data of a study of T cells in Graves' hyperthyroidism and ophthalmopathy. Study-level background: Peripheral blood sampling occurred at initial diagnosis, before any treatment. Study results and caveats: Researchers found most expanded thyroid clonotypes above 0.001 in blood as well.

Amplification targeted TCR beta CDR3 regions from RNA transcripts. Initially, a first-round RT-PCR of the TCR CDR3 employed the HTBI primer set. TCRdb used MiXCR to reprocess the multiplex PCR reads, holding one entry per CDR3 protein. The top ten hold roughly a quarter of the sample, which has more than 75,000 distinct CDR3 sequences, around 50% seen once. Stability of Graves' hyperthyroidism was defined as absent ophthalmopathy progression within 18 months. Thyroid ultrasound, orbital computed tomography, clinical symptoms, and serum thyroxine and TRAb underpinned diagnoses. This clonotype was seen only a few times. Its cognate antigen is unknown. Germline CDR1 and CDR2: SNHLY and FYNNEI. The V end lost 10 bases, the J end lost 0 bases, and 9 bases lay between the germline ends. CDR3 size: 12 residues.

Sample: blood. The origin of this receptor is a middle-aged woman with Graves' hyperthyroidism. V and J are TRBV2 and TRBJ1-1, with a possible D match to TRBD1 (6 bases). The CDR3 DNA reads TGTGCCACAGGGGCTATGAACACTGAAGCTTTCTTT. Translating gives CATGAMNTEAFF.